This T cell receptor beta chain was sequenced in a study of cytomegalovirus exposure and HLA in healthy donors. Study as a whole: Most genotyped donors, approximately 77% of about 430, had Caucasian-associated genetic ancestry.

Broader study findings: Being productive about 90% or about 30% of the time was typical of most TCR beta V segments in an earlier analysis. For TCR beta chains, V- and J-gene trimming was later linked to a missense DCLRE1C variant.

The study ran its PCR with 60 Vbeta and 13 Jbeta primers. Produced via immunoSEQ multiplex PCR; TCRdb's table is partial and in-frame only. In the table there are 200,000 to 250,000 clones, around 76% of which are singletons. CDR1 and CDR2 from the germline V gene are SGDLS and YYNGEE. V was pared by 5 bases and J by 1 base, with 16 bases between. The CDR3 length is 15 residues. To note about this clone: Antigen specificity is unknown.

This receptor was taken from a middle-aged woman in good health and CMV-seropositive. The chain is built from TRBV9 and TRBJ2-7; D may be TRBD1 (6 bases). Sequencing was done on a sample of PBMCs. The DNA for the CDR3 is TGTGCCAGCAGTCCCGACGGGACAACTTCCTACGAGCAGTACTTC. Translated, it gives CASSPDGTTSYEQYF.